The next 2 T cell receptor beta chains were all read from a single sample in a study of early T cells in non-severe SARS-CoV-2 infection. In TCRdb, the 5' RACE reads were re-called with MiXCR into one record per CDR3 protein. The sample lists 38,000 or so distinct CDR3 sequences; about 5% were seen once. The sample taken for sequencing was whole blood. Receptor source: an adult who was a healthcare worker with PCR-confirmed SARS-CoV-2 infection or an uninfected control (not recorded which).

This clonotype was found many times. V gene TRBV19 combines with J gene TRBJ2-7; TRBD2 is a possible D gene (6 bases). V was shortened by 1 base and J by 9 bases, with 16 bases between the two germline ends. CDR3 length equals 14 residues. Germline-derived CDR1 and CDR2 are LNHDA and SQIVND (reference sequence). CDR3 in DNA: TGTGCCAGTAGTATAGCTGGAGGGAACTCCGCGCAGTACTTC. It specifies CASSIAGGNSAQYF.

This clonotype occurred many times. This CDR3 is CAWRPLADALDTQYF. The CDR3 DNA sequence: TGTGCCTGGAGACCACTAGCCGACGCGCTAGATACGCAGTATTTT. The J gene is TRBJ2-3, the V gene TRBV30; D perhaps matches TRBD2 (6 bases). The CDR3 loop spans 15 amino acids. Trimming stripped 3 bases from V and 5 bases from J, with 18 bases between. Per germline, CDR1 GTSNPN and CDR2 SVGIG (reference sequence).